This entry concerns a single T cell receptor (beta chain). The record originates from a study of T cell changes during pregnancy in multiple sclerosis. Sequencing used immunoSEQ multiplex PCR; TCRdb keeps in-frame clones, though not all of them. The sample includes roughly 90,000 clones, 94% of them seen just once. Germline CDR1 is SGHRS and CDR2 is YFSETQ. V lost 7 bases and J lost 5; bases outside the gene matches: 9. The CDR3 is made up of 15 amino acids. The TCR originated in a female donor with multiple sclerosis, enrolled in a pregnancy study. This material consisted of peripheral blood, taken in the third trimester of pregnancy. The chain is built from TRBV5-1 and TRBJ2-2, with 9 bases identical to TRBD2. The CDR3: CASSRREGDTGELFF. The CDR3 nucleotides are TGCGCCAGCTCTAGGCGGGAGGGCGATACCGGGGAGCTGTTTTTT.